Listed here are 3 T cell receptor beta chains from one sample, sequenced in a study of control samples from healthy donors and cancer patients. Using immunoSEQ multiplex PCR, the repertoire was profiled, and TCRdb retains in-frame clones only, with some absent. Found here are about 86,000 clones, 85% to 95% of them singletons; the top ten hold about 1.5%. The specimen was blood. The receptor source for this set is a woman in her thirties in good health.

This chain connects TRBV6-2 or TRBV6-3 to TRBJ2-5; D not certain. Germline CDR1 is MNHEY and CDR2 is SVGEGT. This CDR3 is 11 amino acids long. V lost 3 bases, J lost 4 bases, and 3 bases lay in between. Here the CDR3 reads CASSYRETQYF. CDR3 coding DNA: TGTGCCAGCAGTTATAGAGAGACCCAGTACTTC.

The rearrangement links TRBV4-1 to TRBJ1-2, with TRBD1 matching over 9 bases. This CDR3 has 15 amino acids. J gave up 3 bases and V 4 bases, and 6 bases lay outside the gene matches. From germline, CDR1 is MGHRA and CDR2 YSYEKL. This CDR3 reads CASSRNRGLDYGYTF. DNA for the CDR3: TGCGCCAGCAGCCGGAACAGGGGGCTCGACTATGGCTACACCTTC.

The chain combines TRBV11-1 with TRBJ2-3; 10 nucleotides line up with TRBD2. V lost 8 bases, J lost 3 bases, and 11 bases stayed unmatched. Germline assignment: CDR1 SGHAT and CDR2 FQDESV (reference sequence). The CDR3 is 16 amino acids. The CDR3 nucleotides read TGTGCCAGCGCCTTAGGGGCTAGCGGGAGAACAGATACGCAGTATTTT. It specifies CASALGASGRTDTQYF.